This T cell receptor beta chain was obtained from a study of blood T cell repertoires in COVID-19. Measured with immunoSEQ multiplex PCR; TCRdb has only the in-frame clones, and not every one. The sample has 70,000 to 80,000 clones; roughly 89% are singletons. Losses at the gene ends were 6 bases for V and 0 bases for J; bases not matched to a gene: 5. The CDR3 runs to 15 residues. Germline CDR1 reads MNHEY; CDR2 reads SVGEGT. The sequencing input was peripheral blood. V usage is TRBV6-2 or TRBV6-3 and J usage is TRBJ1-1, with 9 bases matching TRBD1. The TCR originated in a human donor in a cohort sampled during active COVID-19. The CDR3 here is CASSGQGSVNTEAFF. The CDR3 DNA follows: TGTGCCAGCAGCGGACAGGGGTCGGTGAACACTGAAGCTTTCTTT.